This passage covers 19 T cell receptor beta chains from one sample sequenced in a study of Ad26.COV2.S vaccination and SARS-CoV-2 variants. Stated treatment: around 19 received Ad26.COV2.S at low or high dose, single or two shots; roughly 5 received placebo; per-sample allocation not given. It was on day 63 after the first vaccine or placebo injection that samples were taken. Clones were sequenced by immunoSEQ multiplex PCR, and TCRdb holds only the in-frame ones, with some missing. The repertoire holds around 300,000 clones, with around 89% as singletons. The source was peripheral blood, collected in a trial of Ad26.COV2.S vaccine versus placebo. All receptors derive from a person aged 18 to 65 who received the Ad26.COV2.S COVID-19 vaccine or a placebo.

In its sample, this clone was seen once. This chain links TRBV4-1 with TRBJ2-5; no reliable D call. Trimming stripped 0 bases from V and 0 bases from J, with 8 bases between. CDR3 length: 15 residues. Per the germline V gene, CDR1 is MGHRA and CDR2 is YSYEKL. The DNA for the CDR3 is TGCGCCAGCAGCCAAGATCCGACCGACCAAGAGACCCAGTACTTC. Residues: CASSQDPTDQETQYF.

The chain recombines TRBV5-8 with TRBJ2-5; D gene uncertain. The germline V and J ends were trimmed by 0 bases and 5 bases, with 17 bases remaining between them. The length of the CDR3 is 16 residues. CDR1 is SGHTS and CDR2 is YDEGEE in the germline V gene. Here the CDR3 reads CASSLGSLVARETQYF. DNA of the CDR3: TGTGCCAGCAGCTTGGGATCTCTAGTAGCTCGGGAGACCCAGTACTTC.

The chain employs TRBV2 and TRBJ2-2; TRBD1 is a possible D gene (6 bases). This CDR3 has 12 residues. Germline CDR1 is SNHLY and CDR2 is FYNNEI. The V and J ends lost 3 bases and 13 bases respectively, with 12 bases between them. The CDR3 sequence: CASSDGQGSLFF. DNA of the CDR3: TGTGCCAGCAGTGACGGGCAGGGGTCGCTGTTTTTT. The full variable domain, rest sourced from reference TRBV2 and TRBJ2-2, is EPEVTQTPSHQVTQMGQEVILRCVPISNHLYFYWYRQILGQKVEFLVSFYNNEISEKSEIFDDQFSVERPDGSNFTLKIRSTKLEDSAMYFCASSDGQGSLFFGEGSRLTVL.

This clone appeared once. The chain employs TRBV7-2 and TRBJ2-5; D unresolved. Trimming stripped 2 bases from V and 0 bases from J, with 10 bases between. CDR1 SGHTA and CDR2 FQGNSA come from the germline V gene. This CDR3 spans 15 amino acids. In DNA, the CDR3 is TGTGCCAGCAGCTTATCAATTGGGAACCAAGAGACCCAGTACTTC. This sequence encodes CASSLSIGNQETQYF. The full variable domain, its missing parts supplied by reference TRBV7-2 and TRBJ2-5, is GAGVSQSPSNKVTEKGKDVELRCDPISGHTALYWYRQSLGQGLEFLIYFQGNSAPDKSGLPSDRFSAERTGGSVSTLTIQRTQQEDSAVYLCASSLSIGNQETQYFGPGTRLLVL.

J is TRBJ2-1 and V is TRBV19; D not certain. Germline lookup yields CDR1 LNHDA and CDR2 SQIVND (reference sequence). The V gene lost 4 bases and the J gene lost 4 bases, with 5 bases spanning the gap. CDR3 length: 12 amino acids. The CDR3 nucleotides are TGTGCCAGTAGTACCACGTACAATGAGCAGTTCTTC. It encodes CASSTTYNEQFF.

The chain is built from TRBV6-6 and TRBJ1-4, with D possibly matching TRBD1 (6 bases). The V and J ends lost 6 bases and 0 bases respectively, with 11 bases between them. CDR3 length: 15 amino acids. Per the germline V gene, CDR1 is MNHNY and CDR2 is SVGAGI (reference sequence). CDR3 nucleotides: TGTGCCAGCAGCGACAGGATAACAACTAATGAAAAACTGTTTTTT. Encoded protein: CASSDRITTNEKLFF.

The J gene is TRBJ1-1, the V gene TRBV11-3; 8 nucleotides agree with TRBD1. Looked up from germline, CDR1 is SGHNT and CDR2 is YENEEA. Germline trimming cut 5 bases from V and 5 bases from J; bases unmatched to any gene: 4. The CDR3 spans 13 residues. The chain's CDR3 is CASSLQGATEAFF. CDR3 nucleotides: TGTGCCAGCAGCCTCCAGGGGGCGACTGAAGCTTTCTTT.

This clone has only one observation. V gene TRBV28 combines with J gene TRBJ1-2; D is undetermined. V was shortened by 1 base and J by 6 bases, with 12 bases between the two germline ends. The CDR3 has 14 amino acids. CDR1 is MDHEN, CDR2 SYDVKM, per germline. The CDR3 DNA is TGTGCCAGCAGTTTATTGGGCAGGTCTGATGGCTACACCTTC. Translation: CASSLLGRSDGYTF.

The CDR3 DNA reads TGTGCCAGCAGCTTAGTGACCAGCTATGGCTACACCTTC. Translating gives CASSLVTSYGYTF. The chain is built from TRBV7-9 and TRBJ1-2; D is unclear. CDR1 SEHNR and CDR2 FQNEAQ come from the germline V gene (reference sequence). The length of the CDR3 is 13 residues. The V gene lost 1 base and the J gene lost 4 bases, with 7 bases spanning the gap.

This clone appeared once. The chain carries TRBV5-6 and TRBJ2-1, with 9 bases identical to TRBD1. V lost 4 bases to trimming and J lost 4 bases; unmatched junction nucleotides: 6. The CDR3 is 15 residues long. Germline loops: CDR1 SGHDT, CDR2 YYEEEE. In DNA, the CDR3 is TGTGCCAGCAGCCCAACGGGACAGGGTTACAATGAGCAGTTCTTC. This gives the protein CASSPTGQGYNEQFF.

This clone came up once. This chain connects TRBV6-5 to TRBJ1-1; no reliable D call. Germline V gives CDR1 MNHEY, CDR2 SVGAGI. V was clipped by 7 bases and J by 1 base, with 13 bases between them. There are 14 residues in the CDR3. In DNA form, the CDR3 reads TGTGCCAGCACGGGGTTATTGGGGAACACTGAAGCTTTCTTT. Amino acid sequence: CASTGLLGNTEAFF.

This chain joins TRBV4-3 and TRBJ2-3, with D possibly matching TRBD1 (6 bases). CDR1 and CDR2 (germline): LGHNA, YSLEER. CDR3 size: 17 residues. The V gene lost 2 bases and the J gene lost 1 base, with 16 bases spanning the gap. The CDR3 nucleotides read TGCGCCAGCAGCCAAAGGACAGCCTTTACCCGCACAGATACGCAGTATTTT. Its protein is CASSQRTAFTRTDTQYF.

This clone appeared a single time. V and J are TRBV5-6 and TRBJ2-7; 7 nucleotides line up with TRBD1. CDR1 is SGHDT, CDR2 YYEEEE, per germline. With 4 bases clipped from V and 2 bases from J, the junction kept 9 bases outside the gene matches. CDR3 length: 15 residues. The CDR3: CASSALGQNTYEQYF. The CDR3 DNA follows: TGTGCCAGCAGCGCACTGGGACAGAACACCTACGAGCAGTACTTC.

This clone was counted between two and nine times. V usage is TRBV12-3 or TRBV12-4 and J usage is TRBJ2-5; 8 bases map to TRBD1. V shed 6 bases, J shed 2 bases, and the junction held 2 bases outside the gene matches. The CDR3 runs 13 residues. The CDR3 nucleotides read TGTGCCAGCAGAACAGGGGGGCAAGAGACCCAGTACTTC. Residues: CASRTGGQETQYF.

This chain's CDR3 is CASSLEGHAQETQYF. CDR3 DNA sequence: TGTGCCAGCAGCTTAGAGGGTCATGCCCAAGAGACCCAGTACTTC. This sequence joins TRBV11-2 and TRBJ2-5; D not certain. The V gene lost 0 bases and the J gene lost 1 base, with 9 bases spanning the gap. CDR1 and CDR2 from the germline V gene are SGHAT and FQNNGV. This CDR3 contains 15 residues.

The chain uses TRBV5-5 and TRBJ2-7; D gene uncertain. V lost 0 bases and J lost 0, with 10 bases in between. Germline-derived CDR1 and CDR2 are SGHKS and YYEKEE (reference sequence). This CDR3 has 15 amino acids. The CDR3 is CASSLGQQVSYEQYF. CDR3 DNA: TGTGCCAGCAGCTTGGGGCAGCAGGTCTCCTACGAGCAGTACTTC. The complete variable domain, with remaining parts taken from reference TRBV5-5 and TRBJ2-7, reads DAGVTQSPTHLIKTRGQQVTLRCSPISGHKSVSWYQQVLGQGPQFIFQYYEKEERGRGNFPDRFSARQFPNYSSELNVNALLLGDSALYLCASSLGQQVSYEQYFGPGTRLTVT.

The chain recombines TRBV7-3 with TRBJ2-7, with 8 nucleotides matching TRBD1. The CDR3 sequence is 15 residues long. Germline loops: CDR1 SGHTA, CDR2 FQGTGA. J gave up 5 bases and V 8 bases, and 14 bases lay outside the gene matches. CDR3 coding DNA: TGTGCCAGCCCCCAGAAGCCGACAGGGGAACACGAGCAGTACTTC. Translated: CASPQKPTGEHEQYF.

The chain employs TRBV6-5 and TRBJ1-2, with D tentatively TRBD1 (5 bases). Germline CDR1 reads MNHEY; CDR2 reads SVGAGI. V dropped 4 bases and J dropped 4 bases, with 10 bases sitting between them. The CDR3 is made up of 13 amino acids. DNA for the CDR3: TGTGCCAGCAGTTTTTCGGGGGGCTATGGCTACACCTTC. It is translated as CASSFSGGYGYTF.

CDR3: CASSPIQGWGYTF. For the CDR3, the DNA is TGTGCCAGCAGCCCCATACAGGGGTGGGGCTACACCTTC. V is TRBV28 and J is TRBJ1-2; TRBD1 matches at 7 bases. The V and J ends lost 6 bases and 8 bases, in that order; junction bases with no gene match: 9. CDR3 length: 13 residues. Germline loops: CDR1 MDHEN, CDR2 SYDVKM.